Shown below are 30 T cell receptor beta chains from a single sample sequenced in a study of blood T cell repertoires in COVID-19. Some clones are missing from TCRdb's copy, which holds only in-frame ones; the method was immunoSEQ multiplex PCR. The profile shows more than 70,000 clones, 75% to 95% of them singletons. Sequences were obtained from peripheral blood. The source is a woman in her fifties or sixties in a cohort sampled during active COVID-19.

The gene calls are TRBV6-5 and TRBJ2-1; 9 bases align to TRBD2. CDR1 is MNHEY and CDR2 is SVGAGI in the germline V gene. With V trimmed by 9 bases and J by 5 bases, 11 bases remained unmatched. CDR3 size: 15 residues. CDR3 nucleotides: TGTGCCAGTACCCCTTCTAGCGGGAATAACAATGAGCAGTTCTTC. Protein product: CASTPSSGNNNEQFF.

This clone was picked up one time. The chain uses TRBV19 and TRBJ1-2, with TRBD1 as a possible D gene (6 bases). The ends were cut back, 2 bases at V and 3 bases at J, with 13 bases in the middle. This CDR3 comprises 15 residues. The germline V gene has CDR1 LNHDA and CDR2 SQIVND (reference sequence). The CDR3 region is CASSIRPKGDYGYTF. As DNA, the CDR3 is TGTGCCAGTAGTATAAGGCCCAAGGGGGACTATGGCTACACCTTC.

The chain has TRBV6-5 and TRBJ1-2, with D perhaps TRBD1 (5 bases). With 0 bases removed from V and 2 bases from J, the gap between germline ends came to 10 bases. CDR1 and CDR2 from the germline V gene are MNHEY and SVGAGI. CDR3 length: 15 residues. As DNA, the CDR3 is TGTGCCAGCAGTTACTCGTACAGGATAAACTATGGCTACACCTTC. This encodes CASSYSYRINYGYTF.

V and J are TRBV28 and TRBJ1-1, with D uncertain. This CDR3 spans 12 amino acids. Germline-derived CDR1 and CDR2 are MDHEN and SYDVKM. Trimming removed 4 bases at V and 5 bases at J, with 8 bases between. The CDR3 region is CASSSAGTEAFF. In DNA, the CDR3 is TGTGCCAGCAGTTCCGCGGGGACTGAAGCTTTCTTT. Drawing the rest from reference TRBV28 and TRBJ1-1, the complete variable domain is DVKVTQSSRYLVKRTGEKVFLECVQDMDHENMFWYRQDPGLGLRLIYFSYDVKMKEKGDIPEGYSVSREKKERFSLILESASTNQTSMYLCASSSAGTEAFFGQGTRLTVV.

The CDR3 DNA sequence: TGTGCCAGCGGGCTAGCGGGAGGAACCAAGTTAGCCAAAAACATTCAGTACTTC. Encoded protein: CASGLAGGTKLAKNIQYF. The V and J genes are TRBV7-2 and TRBJ2-4, with 11 bases that match TRBD2. The germline CDR1 and CDR2 sequences are SGHTA and FQGNSA. The J segment lost 0 bases and the V segment lost 8 bases, leaving 12 bases of the junction unmatched. The CDR3 loop spans 18 amino acids.

V and J are TRBV3-1 (or the pseudogene TRBV3-2) and TRBJ2-2; the match to TRBD2 covers 11 bases. Germline CDR1 and CDR2: LGHDT and YNNKEL (reference sequence). The CDR3 is 16 residues long. With 4 bases clipped from V and 0 bases from J, the junction kept 1 base outside the gene matches. CDR3 coding DNA: TGTGCCAGCAGCCGACTAGCGGGAACGAACACCGGGGAGCTGTTTTTT. Its protein is CASSRLAGTNTGELFF.

The chain carries TRBV9 and TRBJ2-7; 8 nucleotides align to TRBD2. Germline V gene data show CDR1 as SGDLS and CDR2 as YYNGEE. With V trimmed by 3 bases and J by 4 bases, 9 bases remained unmatched. The CDR3 loop spans 15 amino acids. As DNA, the CDR3 is TGTGCCAGCAGCGCCGGACTAGCTCACGCTTACGAGCAGTACTTC. Its translation is CASSAGLAHAYEQYF.

This sequence joins TRBV4-1 and TRBJ1-2, with D perhaps matching TRBD1 (5 bases). V was clipped by 1 base and J by 4 bases, with 13 bases between them. This CDR3 contains 15 residues. Germline V lookup: CDR1 MGHRA, CDR2 YSYEKL. The CDR3 loop is CASSQVTGGTYGYTF. CDR3 DNA: TGCGCCAGCAGCCAAGTAACAGGTGGTACCTATGGCTACACCTTC.

The genes are TRBV10-3 and TRBJ2-5, with 10 bases lining up with TRBD2. The CDR3 covers 15 residues. Unmatched junction bases numbered 5, after V lost 3 bases and J lost 4 bases. Germline V gives CDR1 ENHRY, CDR2 SYGVKD. CDR3 DNA sequence: TGTGCCATCAGTGACTTAGCGGGGGGCGCAGAGACCCAGTACTTC. Translation: CAISDLAGGAETQYF.

The chain joins TRBV28 to TRBJ2-1, with D unclear. Germline-derived CDR1 and CDR2 are MDHEN and SYDVKM. V lost 5 bases and J lost 8, with 19 bases in between. This CDR3 comprises 15 residues. The CDR3 is CASSPGRVPFYEQFF. CDR3 DNA: TGTGCCAGCAGTCCCGGCCGGGTCCCTTTCTATGAGCAGTTCTTC.

CDR3 region: CASILRRNTGELFF. The CDR3 nucleotides are TGTGCCAGCATATTGCGGAGGAACACCGGGGAGCTGTTTTTT. This chain joins TRBV2 and TRBJ2-2; D uncertain. The germline V gene encodes CDR1 SNHLY and CDR2 FYNNEI. The CDR3 contains 14 residues. Between the trimmed V and J ends, which lost 7 bases and 1 base, there was a span of 10 bases.

The chain is built from TRBV6-1 and TRBJ1-5; D is unclear. The ends were cut back, 1 base at V and 4 bases at J, with 11 bases in the middle. The CDR3 runs 15 residues. CDR1 and CDR2 from the germline V gene are MNHNS and SASEGT. CDR3 region: CASSEVRQANQPQHF. The CDR3 DNA is TGTGCCAGCAGTGAAGTAAGGCAGGCTAATCAGCCCCAGCATTTT.

This rearrangement joins TRBV4-1 to TRBJ2-7, with 7 bases identical to TRBD1. Trimming cost V 4 bases and J 3 bases; bases outside gene matches: 6. CDR3 length: 14 amino acids. Looked up from germline, CDR1 is MGHRA and CDR2 is YSYEKL. The CDR3 nucleotides are TGCGCCAGCAGCCCCCTAGACAGGGACTACGAGCAGTACTTC. Residues: CASSPLDRDYEQYF.

The rearrangement joins TRBV2 to TRBJ2-1; D gene ambiguous. Germline CDR1 is SNHLY and CDR2 is FYNNEI. The CDR3 extends over 14 amino acids. V was trimmed by 4 bases and J by 4 bases, leaving 11 bases between them. The CDR3 DNA follows: TGTGCCAGCAGTGCGTTAGTTCGTTACAATGAGCAGTTCTTC. This gives the protein CASSALVRYNEQFF.

The rearrangement links TRBV20-1 to TRBJ1-1; D call uncertain. The CDR3 runs 15 residues. V lost 3 bases, J lost 5 bases, and 19 bases lay in between. Germline CDR1 is DFQATT and CDR2 is SNEGSKA (reference sequence). CDR3 loop: CSASDGGLLMTEAFF. The CDR3 DNA reads as TGCAGTGCTAGTGATGGAGGGCTATTGATGACTGAAGCTTTCTTT.

This rearrangement joins TRBV11-2 to TRBJ1-1; D may be TRBD1 (6 bases). Trimming stripped 2 bases from V and 5 bases from J, with 9 bases between. In germline, CDR1 is SGHAT, CDR2 FQNNGV. The CDR3 contains 13 residues. This CDR3 is CASSLLRGTEAFF. The CDR3, as DNA: TGTGCCAGCAGCTTACTCAGGGGAACTGAAGCTTTCTTT.

The gene calls are TRBV1 and TRBJ2-5; the table assigns TRBD2, which was not confirmed against the DNA. TRBV1 is labeled a pseudogene. The CDR3 totals 16 residues. The CDR3 DNA reads TGCACCAGCAGAACGCTAGCGGAGAGGTACCAAGAGACCCAGTACTTC. Translating gives CTSRTLAERYQETQYF.

The chain couples TRBV3-1 (or the pseudogene TRBV3-2) to TRBJ2-1; the D is unclear. The germline gives CDR1 LGHDT, CDR2 YNNKEL (reference sequence). The CDR3 runs to 16 residues. V lost 1 base to trimming and J lost 0 bases, with 10 bases between them. CDR3 bases: TGTGCCAGCAGCCAAGTATCGGTGAGCTCCTACAATGAGCAGTTCTTC. Encoded protein: CASSQVSVSSYNEQFF.

The chain employs TRBV12-5 and TRBJ2-1, with 9 bases matching TRBD2. With V trimmed by 0 bases and J by 4 bases, 7 bases remained unmatched. The CDR3 length is 17 residues. CDR1 and CDR2 (germline): LGHNT, FRNRAP. CDR3 nucleotides: TGTGCTAGTGGTTTGGTATTAGGGAGCGGGAGGTACAATGAGCAGTTCTTC. The encoded protein is CASGLVLGSGRYNEQFF.

The rearrangement joins TRBV5-4 to TRBJ2-2; 8 nucleotides agree with TRBD1. Germline V gives CDR1 SGHNT, CDR2 YYREEE (reference sequence). The CDR3 has 14 amino acids. V shed 6 bases, J shed 4 bases, and the junction held 5 bases outside the gene matches. Here the CDR3 reads CASKRTGGTGELFF. The CDR3, as DNA: TGTGCCAGCAAGAGAACAGGGGGCACCGGGGAGCTGTTTTTT.

The chain recombines TRBV4-2 with TRBJ2-1; weak D call: TRBD2 (7 bases). V was pared by 0 bases and J by 7 bases, with 13 bases between. In germline, CDR1 is LGHNA, CDR2 YNFKEQ. The CDR3 has 15 residues. This CDR3 is CASSQEVRGGNEQFF. The CDR3 DNA reads as TGTGCCAGCAGCCAAGAAGTAAGGGGGGGGAATGAGCAGTTCTTC.

The chain is built from TRBV6-5 and TRBJ1-2; 8 bases line up with TRBD1. J gave up 2 bases and V 5 bases, and 1 base lay outside the gene matches. This CDR3 has 13 residues. Germline V gene lookup returns CDR1 MNHEY and CDR2 SVGAGI. CDR3 residues: CASSTGGNYGYTF. The CDR3 bases are TGTGCCAGCAGTACAGGGGGAAACTATGGCTACACCTTC.

The chain recombines TRBV10-2 with TRBJ1-4; possibly TRBD1 for D (6 bases). V was shortened by 5 bases and J by 4 bases, with 23 bases between the two germline ends. Germline values: CDR1 WSHSY, CDR2 SAAADI. There are 18 residues in the CDR3. The CDR3 DNA reads TGCGCCAGCAGTTCGGACAGCCGCCGAGGTACTCTTAATGAAAAACTGTTTTTT. It yields the protein CASSSDSRRGTLNEKLFF.

This clone was seen once. The chain uses TRBV28 and TRBJ2-3; D remains unclear. Trimming took off 6 bases at V and 4 bases at J, with 17 bases between the two ends. This CDR3 has 15 amino acids. Germline V CDR1 and CDR2: MDHEN, SYDVKM. The CDR3: CASSLVGRRPDTQYF. The CDR3, as DNA: TGTGCCAGCAGCTTGGTGGGCCGGCGCCCAGATACGCAGTATTTT.

The gene calls are TRBV5-4 and TRBJ2-3, with 7 bases lining up with TRBD2. Trimming at V came to 0 bases and at J to 1 base, leaving 14 bases not matched to a gene. The length of the CDR3 is 19 residues. The germline V gene encodes CDR1 SGHNT and CDR2 YYREEE (reference sequence). The CDR3: CASSLAGGFGMRGTDTQYF. The CDR3 DNA reads as TGTGCCAGCAGCTTGGCGGGGGGTTTCGGGATGAGAGGCACAGATACGCAGTATTTT.

The chain is built from TRBV3-1 (or the pseudogene TRBV3-2) and TRBJ2-3, with TRBD2 identical over 12 bases. The J segment lost 6 bases and the V segment lost 4 bases, leaving 8 bases of the junction unmatched. The CDR3 is made up of 16 amino acids. Germline V CDR1 and CDR2: LGHDT, YNNKEL (reference sequence). CDR3 coding DNA: TGTGCCAGCAGCCCCCTAGCGGGAGGGCCAGAGGATACGCAGTATTTT. Translating gives CASSPLAGGPEDTQYF.

The rearrangement uses TRBV21-1 and TRBJ2-2; the D call of TRBD1 is as the table states it, not checked on the DNA. TRBV21-1 is annotated as a pseudogene. The CDR3 sequence is 18 residues long. The chain's CDR3 is CASSKGKLRKLNTGELFF. As DNA, the CDR3 is TGTGCCAGCAGCAAAGGGAAGCTCAGGAAATTGAACACCGGGGAGCTGTTTTTT.

The chain joins TRBV5-1 to TRBJ2-1; TRBD1 aligns across 8 bases. With V trimmed by 3 bases and J by 0 bases, 2 bases remained unmatched. The germline CDR1 and CDR2 sequences are SGHRS and YFSETQ. The CDR3 spans 15 residues. The DNA of the CDR3 is TGCGCCAGCAGCTCAGGGGGCGCCTCCTACAATGAGCAGTTCTTC. As protein: CASSSGGASYNEQFF.

This chain joins TRBV27 and TRBJ1-2, with D maybe TRBD1 (6 bases). The V end was cut by 0 bases, the J end by 4 bases, with 12 bases between. This CDR3 is 15 amino acids long. Germline V CDR1 and CDR2: MNHEY, SMNVEV (reference sequence). The chain's CDR3 is CASSLSAGATYGYTF. CDR3 coding DNA: TGTGCCAGCAGTTTATCGGCGGGGGCGACCTATGGCTACACCTTC.

The V call is TRBV18, the J call TRBJ1-4, with 7 nucleotides matching TRBD1. Looked up from germline, CDR1 is KGHSH and CDR2 is LQKENI. This CDR3 spans 14 amino acids. V shed 3 bases and J 2 bases; nucleotides not matched to a gene: 0. The CDR3 bases are TGTGCCAGCTCACCCAGGGGGACTAATGAAAAACTGTTTTTT. It translates to CASSPRGTNEKLFF.